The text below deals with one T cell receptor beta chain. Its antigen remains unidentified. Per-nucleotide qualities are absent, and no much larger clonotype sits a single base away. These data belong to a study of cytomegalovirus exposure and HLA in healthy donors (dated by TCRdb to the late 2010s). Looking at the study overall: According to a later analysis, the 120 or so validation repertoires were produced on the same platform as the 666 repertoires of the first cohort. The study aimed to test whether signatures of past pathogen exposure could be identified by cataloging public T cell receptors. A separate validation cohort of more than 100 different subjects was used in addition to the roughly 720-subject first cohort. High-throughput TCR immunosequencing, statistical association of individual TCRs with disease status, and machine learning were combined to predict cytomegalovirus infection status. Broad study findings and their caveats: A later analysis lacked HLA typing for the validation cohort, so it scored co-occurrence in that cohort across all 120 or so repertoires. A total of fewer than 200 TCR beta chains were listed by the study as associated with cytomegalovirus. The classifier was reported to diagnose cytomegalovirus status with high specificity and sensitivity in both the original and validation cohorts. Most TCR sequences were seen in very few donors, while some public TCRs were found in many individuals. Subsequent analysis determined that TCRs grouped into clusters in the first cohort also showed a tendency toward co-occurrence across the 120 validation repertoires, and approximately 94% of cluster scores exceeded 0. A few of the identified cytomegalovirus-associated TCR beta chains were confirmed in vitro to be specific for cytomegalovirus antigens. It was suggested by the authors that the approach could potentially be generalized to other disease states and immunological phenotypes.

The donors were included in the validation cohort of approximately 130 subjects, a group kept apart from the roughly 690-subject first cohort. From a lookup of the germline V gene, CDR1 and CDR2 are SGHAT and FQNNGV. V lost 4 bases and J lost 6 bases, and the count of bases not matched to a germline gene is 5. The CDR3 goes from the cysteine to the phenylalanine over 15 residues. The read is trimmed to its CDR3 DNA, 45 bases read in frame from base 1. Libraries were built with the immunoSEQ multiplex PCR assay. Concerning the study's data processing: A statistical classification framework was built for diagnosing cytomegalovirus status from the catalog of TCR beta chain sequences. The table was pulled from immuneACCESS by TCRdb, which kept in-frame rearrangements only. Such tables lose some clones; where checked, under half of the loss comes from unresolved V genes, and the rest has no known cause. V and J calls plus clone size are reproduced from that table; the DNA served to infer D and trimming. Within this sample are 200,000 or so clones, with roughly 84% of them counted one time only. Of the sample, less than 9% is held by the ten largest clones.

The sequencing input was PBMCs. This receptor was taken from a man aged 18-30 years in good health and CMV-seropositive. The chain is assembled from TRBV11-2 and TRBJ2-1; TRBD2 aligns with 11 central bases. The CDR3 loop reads CASSSTSGSSNEQFF. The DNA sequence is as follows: TGTGCCAGCAGCTCCACTAGCGGGAGTTCCAATGAGCAGTTCTTC. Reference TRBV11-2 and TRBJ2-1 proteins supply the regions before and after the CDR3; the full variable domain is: EAGVAQSPRYKIIEKRQSVAFWCNPISGHATLYWYQQILGQGPKLLIQFQNNGVVDDSQLPKDRFSAERLKGVDSTLKIQPAKLEDSAVYLCASSSTSGSSNEQFFGPGTRLTVL.